A single sample gave rise to the 25 T cell receptor beta chains below, sequenced in a study of OX40 agonist ivuxolimab in advanced cancers. TCRdb keeps only in-frame clones here, not all; method: immunoSEQ multiplex PCR. The data show roughly 100,000 clones, approximately 85% seen once. The sample in question was CD4+ or CD8+ T cells sorted from blood, obtained in a trial of the OX40 agonist ivuxolimab. These receptors were collected from an adult with an advanced solid tumor such as melanoma, head and neck, liver or kidney cancer.

The chain has TRBV28 and TRBJ1-5; D unresolved. With 5 bases removed from V and 3 bases from J, the gap between germline ends came to 14 bases. The CDR3 spans 15 residues. Per the germline V gene, CDR1 is MDHEN and CDR2 is SYDVKM. CDR3 loop: CASSRNREPNQPQHF. The CDR3 coding sequence is TGTGCCAGCAGTCGTAATCGCGAGCCCAATCAGCCCCAGCATTTT.

The chain couples TRBV7-9 to TRBJ2-2, with TRBD1 matching 11 bases. Looked up from germline, CDR1 is SEHNR and CDR2 is FQNEAQ (reference sequence). V was clipped by 4 bases and J by 8 bases; unmatched bases: 6. The CDR3 consists of 15 residues. The DNA for the CDR3 is TGTGCCAGCAGCTCCCGGGACAGGGGGTCGGGGGAGCTGTTTTTT. Encoded protein: CASSSRDRGSGELFF.

V and J are TRBV4-3 and TRBJ2-1, with D maybe TRBD1 (6 bases). Germline V CDR1 and CDR2: LGHNA, YSLEER. The V gene lost 4 bases and the J gene lost 8 bases, with 12 bases spanning the gap. The CDR3 has 13 residues. The CDR3 sequence: CASSLISGDEQFF. The DNA of the CDR3 is TGCGCCAGCAGCCTAATTTCAGGGGATGAGCAGTTCTTC.

The count of this clone is one. The rearrangement links TRBV19 to TRBJ2-3; 9 bases are shared with TRBD1. The V gene end was trimmed by 5 bases and the J gene end by 4 bases; junction bases not matched to a gene: 16. The CDR3 totals 18 residues. CDR1 and CDR2 from the germline V gene are LNHDA and SQIVND (reference sequence). CDR3 sequence reads: CASSGSVMGQGFADTQYF. The CDR3 DNA sequence: TGTGCCAGTAGTGGCTCGGTAATGGGACAGGGCTTCGCAGATACGCAGTATTTT.

The count of this clone is one. V usage is TRBV4-3 and J usage is TRBJ2-2; unclear D gene. This CDR3 comprises 14 residues. V lost 1 base and J lost 5, with 8 bases in between. Germline-derived CDR1 and CDR2 are LGHNA and YSLEER. CDR3 in DNA: TGCGCCAGCAGCCAAGCCTTTCCAACCGGGGAGCTGTTTTTT. This codes for CASSQAFPTGELFF.

The rearrangement links TRBV9 to TRBJ2-7, with D possibly called TRBD1 or TRBD2 (6 bases each). CDR3 length equals 15 residues. V dropped 3 bases and J dropped 4 bases, with 17 bases sitting between them. CDR1 is SGDLS, CDR2 YYNGEE, per germline. CDR3 coding DNA: TGTGCCAGCAGCGGCCCCGTGGGGGGCGCGTACGAGCAGTACTTC. Translation gives CASSGPVGGAYEQYF.

This chain joins TRBV19 and TRBJ2-1; 11 positions match TRBD2. V was pared by 7 bases and J by 7 bases, with 3 bases of the junction left unmatched. CDR1 and CDR2 from the germline V gene are LNHDA and SQIVND (reference sequence). This CDR3 contains 13 residues. The chain's CDR3 is CASKTSGKNEQFF. CDR3 coding DNA: TGTGCCAGTAAGACTAGCGGGAAGAATGAGCAGTTCTTC.

For the CDR3, the DNA is TGTGCCAGCAGTTTCATATCATCACGGAACACTGAAGCTTTCTTT. As protein: CASSFISSRNTEAFF. The chain uses TRBV28 and TRBJ1-1; D unclear. V gave up 3 bases and J gave up 1 base, with 12 bases separating them. The CDR3 consists of 15 residues. Germline V lookup: CDR1 MDHEN, CDR2 SYDVKM. Supplemented by reference TRBV28 and TRBJ1-1, the full variable domain reads DVKVTQSSRYLVKRTGEKVFLECVQDMDHENMFWYRQDPGLGLRLIYFSYDVKMKEKGDIPEGYSVSREKKERFSLILESASTNQTSMYLCASSFISSRNTEAFFGQGTRLTVV.

In its sample, this clone was seen once. V is TRBV5-1 and J is TRBJ2-1, with 11 positions matching TRBD2. The V gene end was trimmed by 1 base and the J gene end by 2 bases; junction bases not matched to a gene: 2. Germline V gives CDR1 SGHRS, CDR2 YFSETQ. This CDR3 has 16 residues. CDR3 sequence reads: CASSLTSGGPYNEQFF. Here the CDR3 DNA reads TGCGCCAGCAGCTTGACTAGCGGGGGCCCCTACAATGAGCAGTTCTTC. Combining the CDR3 with reference TRBV5-1 and TRBJ2-1 gives the whole variable domain KAGVTQTPRYLIKTRGQQVTLSCSPISGHRSVSWYQQTPGQGLQFLFEYFSETQRNKGNFPGRFSGRQFSNSRSEMNVSTLELGDSALYLCASSLTSGGPYNEQFFGPGTRLTVL.

The J gene is TRBJ2-7, the V gene TRBV19, with a weak D call TRBD2 (6 bases). The CDR3 has 14 amino acids. V was cut by 5 bases and J by 3 bases, with 14 bases left in between. CDR1 LNHDA and CDR2 SQIVND come from the germline V gene (reference sequence). This chain's CDR3 is CASSFRGLYYEQYF. The CDR3 region has the DNA TGTGCCAGTAGTTTCCGGGGACTGTACTACGAGCAGTACTTC.

The chain links TRBV5-1 to TRBJ2-7, with D uncertain. The V gene's germline CDR1 is SGHRS and CDR2 YFSETQ. CDR3 length: 15 residues. Trimming removed 5 bases at V and 1 base at J, with 16 bases between. As DNA, the CDR3 is TGCGCCAGCAGACCCCCGTTGGCCGCGTCCTACGAGCAGTACTTC. Residues: CASRPPLAASYEQYF.

This chain joins TRBV6-5 and TRBJ1-2; D call uncertain. This CDR3 has 14 amino acids. Germline CDR1 is MNHEY and CDR2 is SVGAGI. Trimming pared 2 bases from V and 4 bases from J, leaving 11 bases between. The CDR3, as DNA: TGTGCCAGCAGTTACCCCTCGCGCTTCTATGGCTACACCTTC. Translated: CASSYPSRFYGYTF.

This clone occurred once. The J gene is TRBJ1-2, the V gene TRBV11-3; D remains ambiguous. The V gene's germline CDR1 is SGHNT and CDR2 YENEEA. Trimming took off 5 bases at V and 4 bases at J, with 14 bases between the two ends. The CDR3 runs 14 residues. The CDR3 here is CASSVRFLSYGYTF. CDR3 nucleotide sequence: TGTGCCAGCAGCGTCCGGTTTCTTTCCTATGGCTACACCTTC.

In its sample, this clone was seen once. The rearrangement joins TRBV5-4 to TRBJ2-3, with D possibly being TRBD2 (6 bases). The CDR3 has 15 amino acids. From germline, CDR1 is SGHNT and CDR2 YYREEE (reference sequence). V was shortened by 1 base and J by 4 bases, with 13 bases between the two germline ends. The CDR3 DNA reads TGTGCCAGCAGCTTGCCGTCGGGAGAAGCAGATACGCAGTATTTT. This sequence encodes CASSLPSGEADTQYF.

The chain has TRBV4-1 and TRBJ2-1; D gene ambiguous. The V gene's germline CDR1 is MGHRA and CDR2 YSYEKL. Between the trimmed V and J ends, which lost 3 bases and 7 bases, there was a span of 13 bases. This CDR3 has 14 residues. CDR3 DNA sequence: TGCGCCAGCAGCCAGCCACTCAACGGGAATGAGCAGTTCTTC. This translates into CASSQPLNGNEQFF.

The CDR3 nucleotides are TGTGCCAGCAGCTTAGGATCCTACAATGAGCAGTTCTTC. Its translation: CASSLGSYNEQFF. This chain uses TRBV11-3 with TRBJ2-1; D gene uncertain. The germline V gene encodes CDR1 SGHNT and CDR2 YENEEA. The CDR3 runs to 13 residues. Trimming cost V 1 base and J 1 base, with 2 bases left between them.

The gene calls are TRBV18 and TRBJ2-5; 11 bases are shared with TRBD2. The CDR3 is 18 residues long. CDR1 KGHSH and CDR2 LQKENI come from the germline V gene. V was pared by 2 bases and J by 5 bases, with 13 bases of the junction left unmatched. The CDR3 loop reads CASSPGAKLAGASETQYF. In DNA, the CDR3 is TGTGCCAGCTCACCAGGGGCCAAACTAGCGGGGGCGTCGGAGACCCAGTACTTC.

The V and J genes are TRBV5-1 and TRBJ2-1; TRBD2 matches at 8 bases. The J segment lost 3 bases and the V segment lost 2 bases, leaving 13 bases of the junction unmatched. Germline loops: CDR1 SGHRS, CDR2 YFSETQ. The CDR3 is 18 amino acids. DNA of the CDR3: TGCGCCAGCAGCTTTACCACCCGAGGGACTAGAAGCTACAATGAGCAGTTCTTC. It encodes CASSFTTRGTRSYNEQFF. Complete variable domain (other parts from reference TRBV5-1 and TRBJ2-1): KAGVTQTPRYLIKTRGQQVTLSCSPISGHRSVSWYQQTPGQGLQFLFEYFSETQRNKGNFPGRFSGRQFSNSRSEMNVSTLELGDSALYLCASSFTTRGTRSYNEQFFGPGTRLTVL.

This sequence joins TRBV7-9 and TRBJ2-2; 10 nucleotides line up with TRBD2. Germline V CDR1 and CDR2: SEHNR, FQNEAQ (reference sequence). The CDR3 has 17 amino acids. V was clipped by 5 bases and J by 4 bases; unmatched bases: 10. CDR3 residues: CASSRPSGRLPTGELFF. The CDR3 DNA reads TGTGCCAGCAGCAGACCTAGCGGGAGACTACCCACCGGGGAGCTGTTTTTT.

For this clone: Other nucleotide sequences in the sample specify the same CDR3. The CDR3 sequence is CASSLGTEAFF. CDR3 nucleotides: TGTGCCAGCAGTTTAGGCACTGAAGCTTTCTTT. The V call is TRBV28, the J call TRBJ1-1; D is uncertain. The V gene's germline CDR1 is MDHEN and CDR2 SYDVKM. This CDR3 is built from 11 residues. Trimming removed 2 bases at V and 4 bases at J, with 2 bases between.

The gene calls are TRBV7-9 and TRBJ2-5; the D gene is possibly TRBD2 (6 bases). Deletions cut 2 bases from V and 4 bases from J, with 8 bases between. Germline values: CDR1 SEHNR, CDR2 FQNEAQ (reference sequence). The CDR3 has 13 residues. As DNA, the CDR3 is TGTGCCAGCAGCTTACTAGCGACAGAGACCCAGTACTTC. Residues: CASSLLATETQYF.

The rearrangement links TRBV30 to TRBJ1-1; D remains unclear. V was clipped by 0 bases and J by 4 bases, with 9 bases between them. In germline, CDR1 is GTSNPN, CDR2 SVGIG (reference sequence). The CDR3 covers 13 residues. This CDR3 is CAWSVSLSTEAFF. CDR3 coding DNA: TGTGCCTGGAGTGTAAGCTTGAGCACTGAAGCTTTCTTT.

The V and J genes are TRBV6-1 and TRBJ1-5; D is unclear. CDR3 length equals 12 residues. Germline V gene lookup returns CDR1 MNHNS and CDR2 SASEGT. The V end lost 1 base, the J end lost 9 bases, and 7 bases lay between the germline ends. CDR3: CASSEGTLPQHF. The CDR3 coding sequence is TGTGCCAGCAGTGAAGGGACCTTGCCCCAGCATTTT.

The chain couples TRBV6-1 to TRBJ2-1; 7 positions agree with TRBD1. The germline V gene encodes CDR1 MNHNS and CDR2 SASEGT. The CDR3 spans 15 residues. Trimming took 8 bases from V and 1 from J; bases not matched to a gene: 8. This chain's CDR3 is CASVRTGQSYNEQFF. CDR3 DNA sequence: TGTGCCAGCGTTAGAACGGGACAGTCCTACAATGAGCAGTTCTTC.

This chain connects TRBV7-8 to TRBJ2-7; the D is unclear. V shed 4 bases and J shed 4 bases, with 20 bases lying between them. Germline V gives CDR1 SGHVS, CDR2 FQNEAQ. CDR3 size: 16 residues. The DNA for the CDR3 is TGTGCCAGCAGCTCCTCCCCGGTCCTGGCGGCGTACGAGCAGTACTTC. It specifies CASSSSPVLAAYEQYF.